The next 5 T cell receptor beta chains were all read from a single sample in a study of T cells after yellow fever vaccination. Each CDR3 protein gets one entry after TCRdb re-called the 5' RACE reads with MiXCR. The table records about 25,000 distinct CDR3 sequences, 3.4% of them present only once. The sample consisted of PBMCs, either bulk or a sorted T-cell subset (CD4+, CD8+, memory, or dextramer-sorted; not recorded which), taken around 45 days after the first yellow fever vaccination. Every receptor here comes from a man between 18 and 35 years old who received the YFV17D yellow fever vaccine.

Many counts were recorded for this clonotype. The chain links TRBV15 to TRBJ2-2; TRBD2 agrees at 9 bases. The V gene end was trimmed by 1 base and the J gene end by 6 bases; junction bases not matched to a gene: 3. This CDR3 has 15 amino acids. Germline V gene data show CDR1 as LNHNV and CDR2 as YYDKDF (reference sequence). CDR3 bases: TGTGCCACCAGCAGAGGCGGGGGGGACGCCGGGGAGCTGTTTTTT. It codes for CATSRGGGDAGELFF.

At least ten counts were recorded for this clonotype. The V call is TRBV12-3 or TRBV12-4, the J call TRBJ2-2; D not certain. Trimming took off 8 bases at V and 1 base at J, with 8 bases between the two ends. This CDR3 is 13 amino acids long. The DNA for the CDR3 is TGTGCCAGCTTCCAGGAGAACACCGGGGAGCTGTTTTTT. As protein: CASFQENTGELFF.

This clonotype was picked up many times. This rearrangement joins TRBV4-2 to TRBJ2-3, with TRBD2 identical over 12 bases. Germline CDR1 LGHNA, CDR2 YNFKEQ. V lost 4 bases, J lost 2 bases, and 7 bases stayed unmatched. The CDR3 has 17 residues. The CDR3 region has the DNA TGTGCCAGCAGCCCACGCCCTAGCGGGGGGGCCACAGATACGCAGTATTTT. This codes for CASSPRPSGGATDTQYF.

In this sample, this clonotype turned up many times. The chain carries TRBV30 and TRBJ2-7, with D uncertain. This CDR3 contains 13 residues. Trimming shortened V by 3 bases and J by 2 bases, and 11 bases separated the two germline ends. Germline lookup yields CDR1 GTSNPN and CDR2 SVGIG (reference sequence). CDR3 in amino acids: CAWSDLSPYEQYF. The CDR3 nucleotides are TGTGCCTGGAGCGACCTGAGTCCCTACGAGCAGTACTTC.

This clonotype was seen at least ten times. The gene calls are TRBV7-2 and TRBJ2-7; D unresolved. CDR1 SGHTA and CDR2 FQGNSA come from the germline V gene. The CDR3 totals 14 residues. V shed 4 bases and J shed 0 bases, with 10 bases lying between them. In nucleotides, the CDR3 is TGTGCCAGCAGCTCGGACGAAACCTCCTACGAGCAGTACTTC. This sequence encodes CASSSDETSYEQYF.